This T cell receptor beta chain was captured by sequencing in a study of T-cell memory formation after mild COVID-19. Regarding the study as a whole: CD4+ clones that contracted lay mainly in CM and EM; CD8+ ones lay in EMRA.

TCRdb used MiXCR to reprocess the 5' RACE reads, holding one entry per CDR3 protein. The sample records roughly 52,000 distinct CDR3 sequences, more than 9% being singletons. This clonotype counts as medium-sized. Its antigen remains unknown. CDR1 and CDR2 (germline): SEHNR, FQNEAQ (reference sequence). There are 13 residues in the CDR3. Trimming took 0 bases from V and 5 from J; bases not matched to a gene: 0. This TCR came from a man younger than 30 who had mild COVID-19 (a few samples of this study predate the infection). Cell type and time point are not known. The chain joins TRBV7-9 to TRBJ2-5; TRBD2 matches 7 bases. The specimen sequenced was PBMCs or a T cell subset sorted from them (not recorded which). The DNA for the CDR3 is TGTGCCAGCAGCTTAGCCGGGGGGGAGACCCAGTACTTC. Translating it yields CASSLAGGETQYF.